The 15 T cell receptor beta chains presented below share a single source sample, sequenced in a study of PD-L1 blockade in urothelial cancer. Time point in this sample: pretreatment peripheral blood. Clones were sequenced by immunoSEQ multiplex PCR, and TCRdb holds only the in-frame ones, with some missing. The data contain roughly 50,000 clones, around 88% of them singletons. Sequenced here: PBMCs, sampled around atezolizumab (anti-PD-L1) treatment. The receptors were sampled from a woman aged 55 to 70 with urothelial cancer.

The gene calls are TRBV6-1 and TRBJ2-7; 12 nucleotides match TRBD1. This CDR3 region has 17 residues. Germline V lookup: CDR1 MNHNS, CDR2 SASEGT. The V segment lost 2 bases and the J segment 4 bases; nucleotides outside the gene matches: 9. CDR3 amino acids: CASSESPGQGAWYEQYF. In DNA form, the CDR3 reads TGTGCCAGCAGTGAATCCCCGGGACAGGGGGCATGGTACGAGCAGTACTTC.

J is TRBJ1-2 and V is TRBV29-1, with D perhaps matching TRBD1 (5 bases). Germline V gene data show CDR1 as SQVTM and CDR2 as ANQGSEA. This CDR3 has 12 residues. V lost 6 bases and J 6 bases, leaving 14 bases between the germline ends. In DNA form, the CDR3 reads TGCAGCGTGACGACAGTGGGCAATGGCTACACCTTC. This sequence encodes CSVTTVGNGYTF.

The chain uses TRBV12-5 and TRBJ1-1, with D uncertain. The CDR3 runs 16 residues. Germline V gene sequence: CDR1 LGHNT, CDR2 FRNRAP. The V end was cut by 0 bases, the J end by 0 bases, with 11 bases between. CDR3 sequence (DNA): TGTGCTAGTGGTTTGGTATTGAAGCTCATGAACACTGAAGCTTTCTTT. It specifies CASGLVLKLMNTEAFF.

The chain carries TRBV7-8 and TRBJ1-2; D not resolved. CDR1 and CDR2 from the germline V gene are SGHVS and FQNEAQ. CDR3 length equals 13 residues. The ends were cut back, 3 bases at V and 2 bases at J, with 7 bases in the middle. CDR3 loop: CASSFQENYGYTF. In DNA form, the CDR3 reads TGTGCCAGCAGCTTTCAGGAAAACTATGGCTACACCTTC.

This clone was detected only once. V is TRBV5-1 and J is TRBJ1-1; 11 positions match TRBD1. After removal of 0 bases from V and 6 bases from J, the junction contained 4 bases not matched to a gene. The germline gives CDR1 SGHRS, CDR2 YFSETQ. This CDR3 contains 15 residues. DNA for the CDR3: TGCGCCAGCAGCTTGGGGGGACAGGGGGACGCTGAAGCTTTCTTT. This encodes CASSLGGQGDAEAFF.

This clone was recorded a few times. The rearrangement links TRBV7-9 to TRBJ2-7; 10 nucleotides line up with TRBD1. Germline loops: CDR1 SEHNR, CDR2 FQNEAQ (reference sequence). CDR3 size: 16 residues. J lost 2 bases, V lost 4 bases, and 8 bases had no gene match. CDR3 region: CASSSVRDRGPYEQYF. In nucleotides, the CDR3 is TGTGCCAGCAGCTCCGTCCGGGACAGGGGACCCTACGAGCAGTACTTC.

The chain recombines TRBV5-4 with TRBJ1-1; D is possibly TRBD1 (6 bases). V dropped 4 bases and J dropped 10 bases, with 20 bases sitting between them. Germline CDR1 is SGHNT and CDR2 is YYREEE (reference sequence). The CDR3 contains 14 residues. In DNA, the CDR3 is TGTGCCAGCAGCCCTCAGGCGGGGGCGAGGGGAGCTTTCTTT. Residues: CASSPQAGARGAFF.

Concerning this clone itself: The germline gene is not matched at one end of the junction; a read error may be the cause. The rearrangement uses TRBV27 and TRBJ2-7; possible D gene TRBD2, 6 bases. The CDR3 is 13 amino acids. Germline values: CDR1 MNHEY, CDR2 SMNVEV (reference sequence). The CDR3 here is CASSRGRTYVQYF. In nucleotides, the CDR3 is TGTGCCAGCAGCCGGGGGAGGACCTACGTGCAGTACTTC.

The chain combines TRBV25-1 with TRBJ2-1; 8 nucleotides line up with TRBD2. The CDR3 contains 16 residues. V was pared by 1 base and J by 6 bases, with 8 bases of the junction left unmatched. CDR1 and CDR2 (germline): MGHDK, SYGVNS. The CDR3 reads CASSESGGPQFNEQFF. CDR3 nucleotides: TGTGCCAGCAGTGAATCGGGGGGGCCCCAATTCAATGAGCAGTTCTTC.

V gene TRBV10-3 combines with J gene TRBJ1-1; possibly TRBD1 for D (6 bases). The CDR3 has 14 residues. Trimming removed 0 bases at V and 5 bases at J, with 10 bases between. The germline CDR1 and CDR2 sequences are ENHRY and SYGVKD. CDR3: CAISESQGLTEAFF. As DNA, the CDR3 is TGTGCCATCAGTGAGTCACAGGGCTTGACTGAAGCTTTCTTT.

The chain carries TRBV7-6 and TRBJ1-1; TRBD1 matches 9 bases. The V and J ends lost 4 bases and 5 bases, in that order; junction bases with no gene match: 14. This CDR3 spans 17 amino acids. Germline lookup yields CDR1 SGHVS and CDR2 FNYEAQ. The CDR3 DNA follows: TGTGCCAGCAGCTCCCAGGAAGTACAGGGGGCGTCGACTGAAGCTTTCTTT. This sequence encodes CASSSQEVQGASTEAFF.

V usage is TRBV7-6 and J usage is TRBJ2-7, with TRBD2 as a possible D gene (5 bases). The CDR3 contains 13 residues. V gave up 5 bases and J gave up 2 bases, with 10 bases separating them. CDR1 is SGHVS, CDR2 FNYEAQ, per germline. CDR3 bases: TGTGCCAGCAGCCCAAACGGGGCCTACGAGCAGTACTTC. It translates to CASSPNGAYEQYF.

This rearrangement joins TRBV7-2 to TRBJ2-7; TRBD1 matches 9 bases. The germline V gene has CDR1 SGHTA and CDR2 FQGNSA. V shed 5 bases, J shed 1 base, and the junction held 6 bases outside the gene matches. The CDR3 spans 15 residues. The CDR3 sequence is CASSVLGQGSYEQYF. CDR3 in DNA: TGTGCCAGCAGCGTTCTAGGACAGGGGTCCTACGAGCAGTACTTC.

This chain links TRBV19 with TRBJ2-3, with 8 bases aligning to TRBD2. Trimming cost V 5 bases and J 0 bases; bases outside gene matches: 4. Looked up from germline, CDR1 is LNHDA and CDR2 is SQIVND (reference sequence). This CDR3 comprises 15 residues. CDR3 in amino acids: CASSSGTRSTDTQYF. CDR3 DNA: TGTGCCAGTAGTTCCGGGACTAGAAGCACAGATACGCAGTATTTT.

The chain couples TRBV5-5 to TRBJ1-2; 8 bases align to TRBD1. Trimming at V came to 1 base and at J to 6 bases, leaving 2 bases not matched to a gene. CDR1 is SGHKS and CDR2 is YYEKEE in the germline V gene (reference sequence). The CDR3 spans 13 residues. CDR3 amino acids: CASSLTGGNGYTF. In DNA, the CDR3 is TGTGCCAGCAGCTTGACAGGGGGTAATGGCTACACCTTC.